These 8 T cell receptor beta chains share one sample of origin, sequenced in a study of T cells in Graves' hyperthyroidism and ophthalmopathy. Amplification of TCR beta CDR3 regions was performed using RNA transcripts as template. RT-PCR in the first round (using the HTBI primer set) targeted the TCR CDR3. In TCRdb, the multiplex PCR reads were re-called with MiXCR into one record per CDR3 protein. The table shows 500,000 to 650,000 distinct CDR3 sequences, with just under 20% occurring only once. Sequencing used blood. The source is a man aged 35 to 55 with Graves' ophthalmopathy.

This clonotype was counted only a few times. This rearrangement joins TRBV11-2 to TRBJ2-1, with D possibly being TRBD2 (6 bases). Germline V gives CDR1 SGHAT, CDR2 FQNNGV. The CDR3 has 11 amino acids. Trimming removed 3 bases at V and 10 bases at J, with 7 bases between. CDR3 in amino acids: CASSLLAEQFF. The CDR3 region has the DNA TGTGCCAGCAGCTTGCTAGCGGAGCAGTTCTTC. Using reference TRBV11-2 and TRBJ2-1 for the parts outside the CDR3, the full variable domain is EAGVAQSPRYKIIEKRQSVAFWCNPISGHATLYWYQQILGQGPKLLIQFQNNGVVDDSQLPKDRFSAERLKGVDSTLKIQPAKLEDSAVYLCASSLLAEQFFGPGTRLTVL.

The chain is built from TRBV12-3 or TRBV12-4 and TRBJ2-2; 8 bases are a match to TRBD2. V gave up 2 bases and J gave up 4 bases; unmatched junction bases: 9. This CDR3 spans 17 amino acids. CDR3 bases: TGTGCCAGCAGTTTATCCCGGGGGGGGGGTAGCACCGGGGAGCTGTTTTTT. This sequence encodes CASSLSRGGGSTGELFF.

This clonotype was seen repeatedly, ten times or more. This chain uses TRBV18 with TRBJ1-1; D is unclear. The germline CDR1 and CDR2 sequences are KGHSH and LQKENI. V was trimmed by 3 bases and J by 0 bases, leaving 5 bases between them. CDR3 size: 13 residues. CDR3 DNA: TGTGCCAGCTCACCCTTGGTGAACACTGAAGCTTTCTTT. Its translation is CASSPLVNTEAFF.

The CDR3 loop is CSAREARLINEQFF. CDR3 DNA: TGCAGTGCTAGAGAAGCGCGCCTAATCAATGAGCAGTTCTTC. The V gene is TRBV20-1, the J gene TRBJ2-1; no firm D call. CDR3 length: 14 amino acids. V lost 0 bases to trimming and J lost 6 bases, with 12 bases between them. Per germline, CDR1 DFQATT and CDR2 SNEGSKA (reference sequence).

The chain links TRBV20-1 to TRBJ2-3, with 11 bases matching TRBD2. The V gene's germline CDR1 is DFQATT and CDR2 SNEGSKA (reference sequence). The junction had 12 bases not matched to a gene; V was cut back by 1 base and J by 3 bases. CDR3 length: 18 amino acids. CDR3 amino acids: CSARAGVAGGPWTDTQYF. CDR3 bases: TGCAGTGCTAGAGCGGGGGTAGCGGGGGGGCCGTGGACAGATACGCAGTATTTT.

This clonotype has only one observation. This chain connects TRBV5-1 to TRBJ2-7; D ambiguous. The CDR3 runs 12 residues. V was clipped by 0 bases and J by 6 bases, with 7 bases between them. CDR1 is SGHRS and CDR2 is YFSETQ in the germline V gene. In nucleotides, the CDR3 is TGCGCCAGCAGCTTGGTTTCTTCCGAGCAGTACTTC. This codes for CASSLVSSEQYF.

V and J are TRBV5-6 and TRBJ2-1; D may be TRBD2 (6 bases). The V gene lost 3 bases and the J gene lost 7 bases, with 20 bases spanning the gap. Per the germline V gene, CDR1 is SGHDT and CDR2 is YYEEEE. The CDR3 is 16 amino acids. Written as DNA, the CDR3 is TGTGCCAGCAGCTACCGGACTGGCGGGGCGTTAAATGAGCAGTTCTTC. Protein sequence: CASSYRTGGALNEQFF.

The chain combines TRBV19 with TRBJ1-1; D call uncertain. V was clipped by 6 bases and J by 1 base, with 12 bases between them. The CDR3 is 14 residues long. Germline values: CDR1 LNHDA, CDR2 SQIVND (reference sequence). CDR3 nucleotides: TGTGCCAGTAGCCAGACCGGTTGGAACACTGAAGCTTTCTTT. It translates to CASSQTGWNTEAFF.